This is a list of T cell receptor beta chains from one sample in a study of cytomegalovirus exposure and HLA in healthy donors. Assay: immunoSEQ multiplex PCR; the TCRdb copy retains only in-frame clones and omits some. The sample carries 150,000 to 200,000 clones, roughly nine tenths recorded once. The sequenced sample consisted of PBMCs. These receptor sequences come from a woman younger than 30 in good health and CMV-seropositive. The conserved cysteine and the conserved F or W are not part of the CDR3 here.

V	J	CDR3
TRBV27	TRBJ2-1	ASSLTTRNNEQF
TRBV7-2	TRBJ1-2	ASRARDRESGYT
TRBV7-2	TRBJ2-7	ASSFLISYEQY
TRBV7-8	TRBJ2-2	ASSLAKGTRTGELF
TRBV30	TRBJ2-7	AWTPPGTSWSYEQY
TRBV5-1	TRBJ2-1	ASGPGMRVHEQF
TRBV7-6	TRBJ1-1	ASSRLGQGTEAF
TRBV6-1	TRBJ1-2	ASSEYGDRGYGYT
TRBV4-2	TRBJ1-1	ASSQAFGQTMNTEAF
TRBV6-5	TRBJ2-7	ASRLAGRPYEQY
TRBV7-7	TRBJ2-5	ASSFLVGQVQY
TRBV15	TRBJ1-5	ATSSDGGVSQPQH
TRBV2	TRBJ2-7	ASTPGGRGEQY
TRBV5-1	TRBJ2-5	ASSLDRGGGSETQY
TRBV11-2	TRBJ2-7	ASSLGKLLAGAFSYEQY
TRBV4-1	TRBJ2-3	ASSLTGPYGGLATDTQY
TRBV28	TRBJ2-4	ASSPSSLAKNIQY
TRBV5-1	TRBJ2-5	ASSPRGEPQETQY
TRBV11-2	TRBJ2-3	ASSLDRAYRATQY
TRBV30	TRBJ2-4	AWSVPGQGGRNIQY
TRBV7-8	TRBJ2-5	ASSLRGLDPETQY
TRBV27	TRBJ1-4	ASSSRQAATNEKLF
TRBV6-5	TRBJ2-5	ASNGFEETQY
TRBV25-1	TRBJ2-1	ASSDAGTGSNEQF
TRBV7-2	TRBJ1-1	ASSLARGGTEAF
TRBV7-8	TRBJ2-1	ASRTRQGVNEQF
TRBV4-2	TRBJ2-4	ASSPTGNIQY
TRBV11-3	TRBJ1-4	ASSTRGGEKLF
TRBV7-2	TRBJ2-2	ASRQGVNTGELF
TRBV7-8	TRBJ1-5	ASSPRWGRIGEQPQH
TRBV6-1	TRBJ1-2	ASSPREGVYGYT
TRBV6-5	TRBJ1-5	ASSWDRDQPQH
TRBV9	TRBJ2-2	ASSVRDTGELF
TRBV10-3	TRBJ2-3	AISESSFRGGRGTDTQY
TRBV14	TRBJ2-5	ASSPGRTSGKQETQY
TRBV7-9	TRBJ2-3	ASSLEPGSTDTQY
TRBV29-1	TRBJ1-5	SAGQLNQPQH
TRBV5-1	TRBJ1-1	ASSLVVNTEAF
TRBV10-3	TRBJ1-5	AINEDRGKPQH
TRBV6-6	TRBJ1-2	ASFGGGDYGYT